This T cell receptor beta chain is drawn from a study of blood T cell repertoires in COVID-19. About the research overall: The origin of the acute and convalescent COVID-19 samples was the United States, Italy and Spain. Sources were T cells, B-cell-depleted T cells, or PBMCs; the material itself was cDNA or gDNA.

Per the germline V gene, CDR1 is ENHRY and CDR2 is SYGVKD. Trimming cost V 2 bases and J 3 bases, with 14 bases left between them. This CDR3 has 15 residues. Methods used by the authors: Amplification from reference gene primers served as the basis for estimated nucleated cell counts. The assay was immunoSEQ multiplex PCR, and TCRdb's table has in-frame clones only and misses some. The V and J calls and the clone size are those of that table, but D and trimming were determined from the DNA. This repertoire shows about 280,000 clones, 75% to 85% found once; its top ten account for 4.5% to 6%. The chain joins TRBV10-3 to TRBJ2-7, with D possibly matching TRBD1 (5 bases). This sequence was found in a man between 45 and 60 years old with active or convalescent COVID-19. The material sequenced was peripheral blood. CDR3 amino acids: CAISEDSPGFYEQYF. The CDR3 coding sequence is TGTGCCATCAGTGAGGACAGTCCAGGGTTCTACGAGCAGTACTTC.